These 32 T cell receptor beta chains originate from one sample sequenced in a study of lymphopenia after photon versus proton radiotherapy. The protocol was immunoSEQ multiplex PCR, while the TCRdb copy is restricted to in-frame clones and leaves out a portion. The sample consists of 15,000 or so clones, 70% to 85% of them appearing once. The sequencing here drew on peripheral blood, taken from a patient treated with proton-based radiotherapy. The receptors stem from a man in his sixties or seventies with pancreatic cancer.

A word on this clone: This CDR3 is also generated by other DNA sequences in the sample. The CDR3 reads CAISENGGGRGEQYF. The CDR3 nucleotides read TGTGCCATCAGTGAAAATGGAGGGGGGCGGGGTGAGCAGTACTTC. The chain uses TRBV10-3 and TRBJ2-7; D tentatively reads TRBD1 or TRBD2 (6 bases each). V lost 3 bases, J lost 7 bases, and 19 bases lay in between. The length of the CDR3 is 15 residues. From germline, CDR1 is ENHRY and CDR2 SYGVKD.

The chain uses TRBV19 and TRBJ1-3; TRBD1 matches 8 bases. The CDR3 has 13 residues. Germline CDR1 is LNHDA and CDR2 is SQIVND (reference sequence). With V trimmed by 6 bases and J by 8 bases, 6 bases remained unmatched. The CDR3 nucleotides are TGTGCCAGTAGGGCGGACAGGGTTGACACCATATATTTT. Its translation: CASRADRVDTIYF.

J is TRBJ1-2 and V is TRBV10-3; TRBD1 matches at 8 bases. This CDR3 is 12 amino acids long. J lost 10 bases, V lost 5 bases, and 6 bases had no gene match. Germline V gene sequence: CDR1 ENHRY, CDR2 SYGVKD. This CDR3 reads CAISRQGYYYTF. The CDR3, as DNA: TGTGCCATCAGTCGACAGGGGTACTACTACACCTTC.

This sequence joins TRBV29-1 and TRBJ2-3; 10 nucleotides align to TRBD1. In germline, CDR1 is SQVTM, CDR2 ANQGSEA. Trimming cost V 3 bases and J 4 bases; bases outside gene matches: 4. The CDR3 consists of 14 residues. CDR3 region: CSVEPDRGSDTQYF. The CDR3 nucleotides read TGCAGCGTTGAGCCGGACAGGGGGTCAGATACGCAGTATTTT.

This chain links TRBV27 with TRBJ2-1; a weak D match, TRBD2 (6 bases). V lost 3 bases to trimming and J lost 6 bases, with 12 bases between them. Germline-derived CDR1 and CDR2 are MNHEY and SMNVEV (reference sequence). The CDR3 consists of 14 residues. CDR3 in amino acids: CASSFRGSLNEQFF. The CDR3, as DNA: TGTGCCAGCAGTTTTCGGGGGAGCCTCAATGAGCAGTTCTTC.

This chain uses TRBV27 with TRBJ1-2, with D unclear. The CDR3 totals 13 residues. The V and J ends lost 2 bases and 2 bases respectively, with 6 bases between them. Germline V gives CDR1 MNHEY, CDR2 SMNVEV (reference sequence). Here the CDR3 reads CASSLRENYGYTF. The CDR3 bases are TGTGCCAGCAGTTTAAGGGAAAACTATGGCTACACCTTC.

This clone was found once. The rearrangement links TRBV7-2 to TRBJ1-1; D ambiguous. The CDR3 runs to 15 residues. Trimming stripped 5 bases from V and 0 bases from J, with 13 bases between. Looked up from germline, CDR1 is SGHTA and CDR2 is FQGNSA. CDR3 sequence (DNA): TGTGCCAGCAGCCCCTCTGGGCGCATGAACACTGAAGCTTTCTTT. Encoded protein: CASSPSGRMNTEAFF.

This chain connects TRBV6-5 to TRBJ2-3, with a tentative D call TRBD1 (8 bases). Germline V lookup: CDR1 MNHEY, CDR2 SVGAGI. The ends were cut back, 6 bases at V and 2 bases at J, with 15 bases in the middle. The CDR3 runs 15 residues. The CDR3 DNA is TGTGCCAGCAGATTACAGGGGGGGATCACAGATACGCAGTATTTT. Translated: CASRLQGGITDTQYF.

The chain carries TRBV2 and TRBJ2-2; D remains unclear. CDR3 length: 15 amino acids. Germline V lookup: CDR1 SNHLY, CDR2 FYNNEI. Trimming removed 6 bases at V and 0 bases at J, with 11 bases between. The CDR3 nucleotides are TGTGCCAGCAGGGAACACCTTTCGAACACCGGGGAGCTGTTTTTT. Translation gives CASREHLSNTGELFF.

The chain couples TRBV18 to TRBJ1-6, with a tentative D call TRBD1 (5 bases). Trimming shortened V by 2 bases and J by 16 bases, and 15 bases separated the two germline ends. The CDR3 runs 13 residues. CDR1 is KGHSH and CDR2 is LQKENI in the germline V gene. Written as DNA, the CDR3 is TGTGCCAGCTCACCAGCGCAGGGCGCATCACTCCACTTT. Amino acid sequence: CASSPAQGASLHF.

This clone showed up just a few times. This chain uses TRBV2 with TRBJ2-5; D is undetermined. V was pared by 4 bases and J by 1 base, with 7 bases between. The CDR3 runs to 13 residues. Germline values: CDR1 SNHLY, CDR2 FYNNEI. Written as DNA, the CDR3 is TGTGCCAGCAGTGGGAACGTCCAAGAGACCCAGTACTTC. This gives the protein CASSGNVQETQYF.

The chain is built from TRBV5-6 and TRBJ1-6; D not certain. V was shortened by 4 bases and J by 7 bases, with 15 bases between the two germline ends. The CDR3 has 15 amino acids. The germline gives CDR1 SGHDT, CDR2 YYEEEE. The chain's CDR3 is CASSLYWVWNSPLHF. CDR3 bases: TGTGCCAGCAGCCTCTATTGGGTTTGGAATTCACCCCTCCACTTT.

This chain uses TRBV13 with TRBJ1-2; D is unresolved. The CDR3 is 13 residues long. V gave up 5 bases and J gave up 3 bases, with 10 bases separating them. Germline V lookup: CDR1 PRHDT, CDR2 FYEKMQ (reference sequence). CDR3 coding DNA: TGTGCCAGCAGCCGCCCCACGGACTATGGCTACACCTTC. Protein product: CASSRPTDYGYTF.

This rearrangement joins TRBV27 to TRBJ2-3; TRBD2 is a possible D gene (6 bases). The CDR3 spans 17 residues. V was pared by 1 base and J by 3 bases, with 17 bases between. Germline V gene lookup returns CDR1 MNHEY and CDR2 SMNVEV (reference sequence). The DNA of the CDR3 is TGTGCCAGCAGTTTATTGAGGGTGGGAGGAGGGACAGATACGCAGTATTTT. It yields the protein CASSLLRVGGGTDTQYF.

The sample holds one count of this clone. J is TRBJ1-1 and V is TRBV19, with D uncertain. The V and J ends lost 2 bases and 4 bases respectively, with 14 bases between them. The V gene's germline CDR1 is LNHDA and CDR2 SQIVND (reference sequence). This CDR3 is 15 amino acids long. The CDR3 nucleotides are TGTGCCAGTAGTATATCCCACATGTTGGGCACTGAAGCTTTCTTT. Translated, it gives CASSISHMLGTEAFF.

This chain's CDR3 is CASRDRGADTQYF. The CDR3 nucleotides are TGTGCCAGTAGGGACCGTGGGGCAGATACGCAGTATTTT. This sequence joins TRBV19 and TRBJ2-3, with D unresolved. The CDR3 has 13 amino acids. V lost 6 bases, J lost 4 bases, and 11 bases lay in between. Germline V lookup: CDR1 LNHDA, CDR2 SQIVND (reference sequence).

The chain has TRBV27 and TRBJ2-1; 7 bases map to TRBD1. Unmatched junction bases numbered 6, after V lost 6 bases and J lost 1 base. There are 15 residues in the CDR3. Germline V gene data show CDR1 as MNHEY and CDR2 as SMNVEV (reference sequence). DNA of the CDR3: TGTGCCAGCAGCCGAACAGGGGTGTCCTACAATGAGCAGTTCTTC. Its protein product is CASSRTGVSYNEQFF.

The rearrangement uses TRBV6-5 and TRBJ1-2; tentatively, D is TRBD1 (5 bases). The V gene lost 2 bases and the J gene lost 4 bases, with 5 bases spanning the gap. The CDR3 is made up of 12 amino acids. CDR1 and CDR2 (germline): MNHEY, SVGAGI. The CDR3 sequence is CASSYGGYGYTF. The CDR3 DNA follows: TGTGCCAGCAGTTACGGGGGCTATGGCTACACCTTC.

CDR3 region: CASSPQGLGHRNTDTQYF. As DNA, the CDR3 is TGTGCCAGCAGCCCCCAAGGGTTGGGTCATCGTAACACAGATACGCAGTATTTT. The chain is built from TRBV7-3 and TRBJ2-3; D ambiguous. V was trimmed by 5 bases and J by 2 bases, leaving 23 bases between them. Germline V gene lookup returns CDR1 SGHTA and CDR2 FQGTGA. The CDR3 has 18 residues.

This clone was seen a few times. The chain joins TRBV15 to TRBJ1-5, with 7 bases aligning to TRBD1. Germline CDR1 and CDR2: LNHNV and YYDKDF (reference sequence). V gave up 1 base and J gave up 7 bases; unmatched junction bases: 13. CDR3 length: 17 residues. The CDR3 DNA is TGTGCCACCAGCAGAGTGGTAGGGACAGCATCACCCCAGCCCCAGCATTTT. This sequence encodes CATSRVVGTASPQPQHF.

The chain is built from TRBV2 and TRBJ1-6; D might be TRBD1 (5 bases). The V gene's germline CDR1 is SNHLY and CDR2 FYNNEI. V was pared by 4 bases and J by 3 bases, with 10 bases between. The CDR3 sequence is 15 residues long. The chain's CDR3 is CASSGRQGYNSPLHF. The CDR3 DNA is TGTGCCAGCAGTGGTAGGCAGGGCTATAATTCACCCCTCCACTTT.

This chain joins TRBV7-9 and TRBJ2-1, with D possibly called TRBD1 or TRBD2 (5 bases each). Looked up from germline, CDR1 is SEHNR and CDR2 is FQNEAQ (reference sequence). The CDR3 contains 15 residues. V was shortened by 5 bases and J by 1 base, with 12 bases between the two germline ends. In DNA, the CDR3 is TGTGCCAGCAGCGCACCTGGGGGATCCTACAATGAGCAGTTCTTC. This encodes CASSAPGGSYNEQFF.

The V call is TRBV13, the J call TRBJ1-2; TRBD1 agrees at 7 bases. V lost 5 bases and J lost 4; bases outside the gene matches: 7. This CDR3 is built from 14 residues. Germline CDR1 PRHDT, CDR2 FYEKMQ (reference sequence). The CDR3 bases are TGTGCCAGCAGCGAGGGGGCGGGGGGCTATGGCTACACCTTC. Amino acid sequence: CASSEGAGGYGYTF.

The rearrangement links TRBV10-2 to TRBJ1-5; possible D gene TRBD1, 6 bases. Germline V gives CDR1 WSHSY, CDR2 SAAADI. The V gene lost 3 bases and the J gene lost 6 bases, with 18 bases spanning the gap. The length of the CDR3 is 16 residues. The CDR3 is CASSDPGAGLGQPQHF. CDR3 DNA: TGCGCCAGCAGTGACCCGGGGGCAGGGCTCGGTCAGCCCCAGCATTTT.

This rearrangement joins TRBV5-4 to TRBJ2-1, with unresolved D. In germline, CDR1 is SGHNT, CDR2 YYREEE (reference sequence). This CDR3 has 16 residues. V was pared by 5 bases and J by 0 bases, with 15 bases between. CDR3 in DNA: TGTGCCAGCAGTCGAGATCCCGAGAGCTCCTACAATGAGCAGTTCTTC. Its translation is CASSRDPESSYNEQFF.

This clone has just a few counts. V gene TRBV7-9 combines with J gene TRBJ1-6, with 9 bases fitting TRBD1. CDR1 SEHNR and CDR2 FQNEAQ come from the germline V gene (reference sequence). V gave up 6 bases and J gave up 4 bases; unmatched junction bases: 7. This CDR3 contains 16 residues. The CDR3 here is CASSNGQGFYNSPLHF. The CDR3 DNA follows: TGTGCCAGCAGTAACGGACAGGGGTTTTATAATTCACCCCTCCACTTT. The full variable domain, rest sourced from reference TRBV7-9 and TRBJ1-6, is DTGVSQNPRHKITKRGQNVTFRCDPISEHNRLYWYRQTLGQGPEFLTYFQNEAQLEKSRLLSDRFSAERPKGSFSTLEIQRTEQGDSAMYLCASSNGQGFYNSPLHFGNGTRLTVT.

The CDR3 DNA sequence: TGCGCCAGCAGCTGGGGACAGGGGTCCAACGAGCAGTACTTC. As protein: CASSWGQGSNEQYF. The V gene is TRBV5-1, the J gene TRBJ2-7, with TRBD1 matching 10 bases. Germline V lookup: CDR1 SGHRS, CDR2 YFSETQ. V dropped 3 bases and J dropped 5; count of bases not matched to a gene: 5. This CDR3 has 14 amino acids. The full variable domain, completed using reference TRBV5-1 and TRBJ2-7, is KAGVTQTPRYLIKTRGQQVTLSCSPISGHRSVSWYQQTPGQGLQFLFEYFSETQRNKGNFPGRFSGRQFSNSRSEMNVSTLELGDSALYLCASSWGQGSNEQYFGPGTRLTVT.

Here the CDR3 reads CASSYRSGGETQYF. CDR3 nucleotide sequence: TGTGCCAGCAGCTATCGGTCGGGTGGCGAGACCCAGTACTTC. V and J are TRBV11-3 and TRBJ2-5, with D unclear. Germline CDR1 SGHNT, CDR2 YENEEA. The V and J ends lost 4 bases and 5 bases respectively, with 14 bases between them. This CDR3 has 14 amino acids. Drawing the rest from reference TRBV11-3 and TRBJ2-5, the complete variable domain is EAGVVQSPRYKIIEKKQPVAFWCNPISGHNTLYWYLQNLGQGPELLIRYENEEAVDDSQLPKDRFSAERLKGVDSTLKIQPAELGDSAVYLCASSYRSGGETQYFGPGTRLLVL.

The J gene is TRBJ2-7, the V gene TRBV7-7; D not resolved. CDR1 is SSHAT and CDR2 is FNYEAQ in the germline V gene (reference sequence). CDR3 length: 13 residues. The V end lost 2 bases, the J end lost 3 bases, and 8 bases lay between the germline ends. CDR3 bases: TGTGCCAGCAGCTTAAATCTGAACTACGAGCAGTACTTC. Amino acid sequence: CASSLNLNYEQYF. Combining the CDR3 with reference TRBV7-7 and TRBJ2-7 gives the whole variable domain GAGVSQSPRYKVTKRGQDVTLRCDPISSHATLYWYQQALGQGPEFLTYFNYEAQPDKSGLPSDRFSAERPEGSISTLTIQRTEQRDSAMYRCASSLNLNYEQYFGPGTRLTVT.

The chain has TRBV7-9 and TRBJ1-4, with D possibly TRBD1 on 6 matching bases. V lost 0 bases to trimming and J lost 9 bases, with 14 bases between them. Germline V lookup: CDR1 SEHNR, CDR2 FQNEAQ (reference sequence). The CDR3 is 15 residues long. The chain's CDR3 is CASSLAGANGKKLFF. The CDR3 DNA follows: TGTGCCAGCAGCTTAGCGGGGGCGAACGGGAAAAAACTGTTTTTT. The whole variable domain, filled in from reference TRBV7-9 and TRBJ1-4, reads DTGVSQNPRHKITKRGQNVTFRCDPISEHNRLYWYRQTLGQGPEFLTYFQNEAQLEKSRLLSDRFSAERPKGSFSTLEIQRTEQGDSAMYLCASSLAGANGKKLFFGSGTQLSVL.

The rearrangement uses TRBV9 and TRBJ2-3, with TRBD2 matching 8 bases. Per germline, CDR1 SGDLS and CDR2 YYNGEE. J gave up 4 bases and V 0 bases, and 7 bases lay outside the gene matches. This CDR3 is built from 16 residues. The CDR3 DNA sequence: TGTGCCAGCAGCGTAGACGCGGGAGGATGGGCAGATACGCAGTATTTT. Protein product: CASSVDAGGWADTQYF.

This clone was found a few times. The chain links TRBV29-1 to TRBJ2-5, with 13 bases that match TRBD2. The germline CDR1 and CDR2 sequences are SQVTM and ANQGSEA. This CDR3 contains 15 residues. The V and J ends lost 3 bases and 9 bases, in that order; junction bases with no gene match: 10. DNA of the CDR3: TGCAGCGTTGATACTGGGACTAGCGGGGATATGGCCCAGTACTTC. Translated: CSVDTGTSGDMAQYF.